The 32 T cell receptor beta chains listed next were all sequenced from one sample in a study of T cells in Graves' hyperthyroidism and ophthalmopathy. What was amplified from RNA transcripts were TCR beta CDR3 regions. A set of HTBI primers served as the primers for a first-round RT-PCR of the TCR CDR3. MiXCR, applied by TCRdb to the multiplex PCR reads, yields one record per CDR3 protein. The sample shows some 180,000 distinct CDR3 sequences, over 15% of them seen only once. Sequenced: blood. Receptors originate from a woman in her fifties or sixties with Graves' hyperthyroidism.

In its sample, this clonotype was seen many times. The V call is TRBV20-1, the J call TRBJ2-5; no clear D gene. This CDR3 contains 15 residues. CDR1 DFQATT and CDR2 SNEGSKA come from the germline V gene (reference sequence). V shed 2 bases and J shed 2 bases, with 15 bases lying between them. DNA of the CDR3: TGCAGTGCTAGAACTTCGGGCCCTAAACAAGAGACCCAGTACTTC. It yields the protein CSARTSGPKQETQYF.

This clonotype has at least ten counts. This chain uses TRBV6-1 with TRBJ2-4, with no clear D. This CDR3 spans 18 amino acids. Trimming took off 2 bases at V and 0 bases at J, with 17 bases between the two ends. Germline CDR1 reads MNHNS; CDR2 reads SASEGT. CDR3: CASSERLGLQLAKNIQYF. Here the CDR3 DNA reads TGTGCCAGCAGTGAACGGCTAGGTCTCCAATTAGCCAAAAACATTCAGTACTTC.

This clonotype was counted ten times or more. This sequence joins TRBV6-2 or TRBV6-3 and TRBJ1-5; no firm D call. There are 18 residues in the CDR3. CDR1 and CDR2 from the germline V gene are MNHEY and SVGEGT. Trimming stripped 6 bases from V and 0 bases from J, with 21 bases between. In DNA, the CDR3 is TGTGCCAGCAGCCCCCCGTTGTGGAGTCTTATTAGCAATCAGCCCCAGCATTTT. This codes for CASSPPLWSLISNQPQHF.

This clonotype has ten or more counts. The CDR3 here is CASSPAAVSTDTQYF. In DNA form, the CDR3 reads TGTGCCAGCAGCCCGGCGGCGGTGAGCACAGATACGCAGTATTTT. V and J are TRBV7-2 and TRBJ2-3; no firm D call. The CDR3 totals 15 residues. CDR1 and CDR2 (germline): SGHTA, FQGNSA. Trimming took off 5 bases at V and 0 bases at J, with 12 bases between the two ends.

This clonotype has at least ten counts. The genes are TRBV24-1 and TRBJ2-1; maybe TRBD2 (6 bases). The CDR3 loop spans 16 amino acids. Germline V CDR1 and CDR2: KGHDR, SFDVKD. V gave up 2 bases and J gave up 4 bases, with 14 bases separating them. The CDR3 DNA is TGTGCCACCAGTGATTCGCCCGGGACTCCTTACAATGAGCAGTTCTTC. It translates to CATSDSPGTPYNEQFF.

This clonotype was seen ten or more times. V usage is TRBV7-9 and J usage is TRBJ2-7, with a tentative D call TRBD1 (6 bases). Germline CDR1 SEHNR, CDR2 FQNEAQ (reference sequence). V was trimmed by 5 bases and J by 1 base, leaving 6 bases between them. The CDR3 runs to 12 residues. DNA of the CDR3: TGTGCCAGCAGCGGACAGTCCTACGAGCAGTACTTC. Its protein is CASSGQSYEQYF.

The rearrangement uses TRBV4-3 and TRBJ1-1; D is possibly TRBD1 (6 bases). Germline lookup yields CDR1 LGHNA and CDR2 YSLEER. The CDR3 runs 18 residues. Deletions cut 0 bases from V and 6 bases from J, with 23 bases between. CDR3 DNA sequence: TGCGCCAGCAGCCAAGAAGTCCCAGGGGTTGTTTATATTGCTGAAGCTTTCTTT. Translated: CASSQEVPGVVYIAEAFF.

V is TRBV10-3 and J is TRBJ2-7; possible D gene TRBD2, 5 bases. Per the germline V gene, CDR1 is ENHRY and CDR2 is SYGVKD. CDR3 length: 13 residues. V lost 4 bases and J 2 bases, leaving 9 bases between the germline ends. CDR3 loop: CAISAGVTYEQYF. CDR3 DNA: TGTGCCATCAGTGCCGGGGTTACCTACGAGCAGTACTTC.

The CDR3 spells CASSLGAGTPTGELFF. CDR3 bases: TGTGCCAGCAGTTTAGGGGCCGGGACCCCCACCGGGGAGCTGTTTTTT. The rearrangement uses TRBV27 and TRBJ2-2; the D call may be TRBD1 or TRBD2 (5 bases each). In germline, CDR1 is MNHEY, CDR2 SMNVEV (reference sequence). Trimming cost V 2 bases and J 4 bases, with 14 bases left between them. This CDR3 comprises 16 residues.

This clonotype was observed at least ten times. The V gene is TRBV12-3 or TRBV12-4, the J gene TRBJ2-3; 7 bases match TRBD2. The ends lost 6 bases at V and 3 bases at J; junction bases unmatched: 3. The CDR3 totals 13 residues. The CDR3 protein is CASSWGGTDTQYF. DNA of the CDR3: TGTGCCAGCAGCTGGGGGGGAACAGATACGCAGTATTTT.

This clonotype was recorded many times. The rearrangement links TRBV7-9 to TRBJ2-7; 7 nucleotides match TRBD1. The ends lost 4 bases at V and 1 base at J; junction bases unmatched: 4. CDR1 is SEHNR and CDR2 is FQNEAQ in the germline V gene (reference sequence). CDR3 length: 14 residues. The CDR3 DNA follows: TGTGCCAGCAGCTCCGGGACAGTGTCCTACGAGCAGTACTTC. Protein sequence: CASSSGTVSYEQYF.

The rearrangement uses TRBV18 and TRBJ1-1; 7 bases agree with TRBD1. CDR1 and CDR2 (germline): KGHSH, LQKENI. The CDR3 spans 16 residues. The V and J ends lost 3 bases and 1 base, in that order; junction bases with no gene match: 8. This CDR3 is CASSPNQGGPNTEAFF. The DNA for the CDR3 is TGTGCCAGCTCACCCAACCAAGGGGGCCCGAACACTGAAGCTTTCTTT. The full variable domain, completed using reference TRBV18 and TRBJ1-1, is NAGVMQNPRHLVRRRGQEARLRCSPMKGHSHVYWYRQLPEEGLKFMVYLQKENIIDESGMPKERFSAEFPKEGPSILRIQQVVRGDSAAYFCASSPNQGGPNTEAFFGQGTRLTVV.

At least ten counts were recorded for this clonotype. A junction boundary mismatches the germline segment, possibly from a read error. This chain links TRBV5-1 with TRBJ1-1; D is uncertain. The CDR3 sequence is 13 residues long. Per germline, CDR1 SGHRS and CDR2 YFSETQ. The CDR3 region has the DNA TGTGCCAGCAGCCTAACTACGAACACTGAAGCTTTCTTT. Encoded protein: CASSLTTNTEAFF.

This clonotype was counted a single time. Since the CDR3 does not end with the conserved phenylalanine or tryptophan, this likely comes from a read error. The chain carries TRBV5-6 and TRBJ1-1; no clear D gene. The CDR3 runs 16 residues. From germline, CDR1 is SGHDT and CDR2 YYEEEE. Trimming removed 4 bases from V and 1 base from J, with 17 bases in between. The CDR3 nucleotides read TGTGCCAGCAGCCTAGGCCTCCCCTATTCGAACACTGAAGCTTTCCTT. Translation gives CASSLGLPYSNTEAFL.

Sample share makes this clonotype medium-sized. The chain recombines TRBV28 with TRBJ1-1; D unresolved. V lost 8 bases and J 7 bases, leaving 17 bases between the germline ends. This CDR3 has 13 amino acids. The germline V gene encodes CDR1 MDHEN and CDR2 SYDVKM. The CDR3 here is CASGNAGSLEAFF. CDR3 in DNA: TGTGCCAGCGGAAATGCGGGTTCCCTTGAAGCTTTCTTT.

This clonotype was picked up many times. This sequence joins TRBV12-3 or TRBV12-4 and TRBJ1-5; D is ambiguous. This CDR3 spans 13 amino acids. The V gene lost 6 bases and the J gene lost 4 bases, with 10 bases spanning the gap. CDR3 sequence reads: CASSREVNQPQHF. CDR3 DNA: TGTGCCAGCAGCCGGGAAGTAAATCAGCCCCAGCATTTT.

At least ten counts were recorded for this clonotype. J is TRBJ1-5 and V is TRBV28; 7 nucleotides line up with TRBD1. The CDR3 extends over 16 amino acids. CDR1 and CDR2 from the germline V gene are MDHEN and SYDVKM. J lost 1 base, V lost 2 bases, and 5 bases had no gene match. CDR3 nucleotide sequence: TGTGCCAGCAGTTTAACAGGGGCCTCGAGCAATCAGCCCCAGCATTTT. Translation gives CASSLTGASSNQPQHF. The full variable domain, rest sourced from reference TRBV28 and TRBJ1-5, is DVKVTQSSRYLVKRTGEKVFLECVQDMDHENMFWYRQDPGLGLRLIYFSYDVKMKEKGDIPEGYSVSREKKERFSLILESASTNQTSMYLCASSLTGASSNQPQHFGDGTRLSIL.

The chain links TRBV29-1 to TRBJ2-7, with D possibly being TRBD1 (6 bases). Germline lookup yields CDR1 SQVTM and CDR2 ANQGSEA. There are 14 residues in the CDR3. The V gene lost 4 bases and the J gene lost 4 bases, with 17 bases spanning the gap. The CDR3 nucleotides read TGCAGCGTTGTTCCACAGGGAGTGTGGTACGAGCAGTACTTC. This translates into CSVVPQGVWYEQYF.

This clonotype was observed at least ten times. CDR3 nucleotides: TGTGCCAGCAGCTTAGGAGTTCTCTATGGCTACACCTTC. Translating it yields CASSLGVLYGYTF. The chain recombines TRBV11-2 with TRBJ1-2; D ambiguous. Between the trimmed V and J ends, which lost 1 base and 4 bases, there was a span of 7 bases. This CDR3 is 13 amino acids long. Germline CDR1 reads SGHAT; CDR2 reads FQNNGV.

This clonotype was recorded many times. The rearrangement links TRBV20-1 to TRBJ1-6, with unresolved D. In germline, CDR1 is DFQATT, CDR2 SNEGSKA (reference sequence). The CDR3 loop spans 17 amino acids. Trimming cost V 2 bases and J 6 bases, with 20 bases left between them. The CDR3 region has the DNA TGCAGTGCTAGACCAAGGTCTGTATGGGATATTAATTCACCCCTCCACTTT. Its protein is CSARPRSVWDINSPLHF.

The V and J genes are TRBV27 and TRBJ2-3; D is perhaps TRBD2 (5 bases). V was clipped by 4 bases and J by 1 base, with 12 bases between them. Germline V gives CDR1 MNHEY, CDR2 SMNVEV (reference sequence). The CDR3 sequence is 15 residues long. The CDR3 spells CASSSLARGTDTQYF. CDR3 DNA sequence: TGTGCCAGCAGTTCCCTAGCTAGGGGCACAGATACGCAGTATTTT.

The CDR3 nucleotides are TGTGCCAGCAGACAACCAGGACTAGCGGACTACAATGAGCAGTTCTTC. It yields the protein CASRQPGLADYNEQFF. The chain is built from TRBV6-9 and TRBJ2-1, with 10 bases fitting TRBD2. CDR1 and CDR2 from the germline V gene are MNHGY and SVAAGI. V lost 6 bases, J lost 3 bases, and 8 bases stayed unmatched. The CDR3 has 16 residues.

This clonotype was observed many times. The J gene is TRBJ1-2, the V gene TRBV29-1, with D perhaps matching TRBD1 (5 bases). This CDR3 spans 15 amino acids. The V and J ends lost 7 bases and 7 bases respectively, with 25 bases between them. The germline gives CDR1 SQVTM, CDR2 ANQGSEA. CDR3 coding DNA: TGCAGCGCCGGGGGAGACACCCTCTTGAGAGCTGGCTACACCTTC. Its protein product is CSAGGDTLLRAGYTF.

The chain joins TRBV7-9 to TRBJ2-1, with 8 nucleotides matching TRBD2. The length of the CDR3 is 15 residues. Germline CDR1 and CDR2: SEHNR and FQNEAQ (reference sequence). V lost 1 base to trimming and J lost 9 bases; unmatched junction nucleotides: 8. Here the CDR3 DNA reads TGTGCCAGCAGCTTAGGGCTAGCGGGTGTCGGTGAGCAGTTCTTC. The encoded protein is CASSLGLAGVGEQFF.

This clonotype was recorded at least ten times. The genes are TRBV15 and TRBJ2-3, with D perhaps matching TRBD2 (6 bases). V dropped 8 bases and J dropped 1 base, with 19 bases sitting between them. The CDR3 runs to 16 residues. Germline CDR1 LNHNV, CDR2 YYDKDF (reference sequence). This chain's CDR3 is CATGVPPGVGTDTQYF. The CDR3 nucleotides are TGTGCCACCGGAGTTCCACCGGGGGTCGGCACAGATACGCAGTATTTT.

The CDR3 DNA reads TGTGCCAGCTCACCGCGACAGGGGGCTTTATCCGGGGAGCTGTTTTTT. Its protein is CASSPRQGALSGELFF. This chain links TRBV18 with TRBJ2-2; TRBD1 matches at 10 bases. From germline, CDR1 is KGHSH and CDR2 LQKENI. J lost 6 bases, V lost 3 bases, and 7 bases had no gene match. This CDR3 is built from 16 residues.

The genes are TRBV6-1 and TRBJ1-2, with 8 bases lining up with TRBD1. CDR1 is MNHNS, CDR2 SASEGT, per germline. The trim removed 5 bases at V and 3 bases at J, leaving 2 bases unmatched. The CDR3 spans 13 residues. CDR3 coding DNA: TGTGCCAGCAGTAACAGGGGGTACTATGGCTACACCTTC. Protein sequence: CASSNRGYYGYTF.

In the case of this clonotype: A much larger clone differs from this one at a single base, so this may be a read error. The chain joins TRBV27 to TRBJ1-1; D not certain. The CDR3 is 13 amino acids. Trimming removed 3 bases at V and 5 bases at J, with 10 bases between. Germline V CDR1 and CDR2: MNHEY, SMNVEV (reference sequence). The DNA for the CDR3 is TGTGCCAGCAGTTTGAAGCTTCTGACTGAAGCTTTCTTT. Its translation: CASSLKLLTEAFF.

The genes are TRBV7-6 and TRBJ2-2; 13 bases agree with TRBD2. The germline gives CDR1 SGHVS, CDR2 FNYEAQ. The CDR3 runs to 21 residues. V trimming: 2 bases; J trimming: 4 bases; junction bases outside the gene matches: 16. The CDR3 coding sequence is TGTGCCAGCAGCTTAAGAGCCGGGACTAGCGGGACCCTTCGTGGCACCGGGGAGCTGTTTTTT. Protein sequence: CASSLRAGTSGTLRGTGELFF.

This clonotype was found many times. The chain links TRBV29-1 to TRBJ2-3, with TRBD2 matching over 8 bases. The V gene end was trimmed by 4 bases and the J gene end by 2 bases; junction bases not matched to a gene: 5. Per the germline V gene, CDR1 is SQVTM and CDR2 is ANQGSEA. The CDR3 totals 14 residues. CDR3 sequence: CSVASGGATDTQYF. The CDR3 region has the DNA TGCAGCGTTGCCAGCGGGGGCGCCACAGATACGCAGTATTTT.

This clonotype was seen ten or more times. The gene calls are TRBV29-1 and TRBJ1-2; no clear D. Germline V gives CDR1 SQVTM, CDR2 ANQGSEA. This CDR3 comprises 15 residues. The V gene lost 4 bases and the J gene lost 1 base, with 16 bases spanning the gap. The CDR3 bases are TGCAGCGTTGTCGGAGGCCCGGTCATTAACTATGGCTACACCTTC. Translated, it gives CSVVGGPVINYGYTF. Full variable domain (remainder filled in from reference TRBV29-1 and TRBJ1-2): SAVISQKPSRDICQRGTSLTIQCQVDSQVTMMFWYRQQPGQSLTLIATANQGSEATYESGFVIDKFPISRPNLTFSTLTVSNMSPEDSSIYLCSVVGGPVINYGYTFGSGTRLTVV.

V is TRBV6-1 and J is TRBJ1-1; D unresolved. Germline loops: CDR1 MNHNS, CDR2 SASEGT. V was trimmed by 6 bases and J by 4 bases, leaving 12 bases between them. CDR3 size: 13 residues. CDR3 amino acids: CASSWGSSTEAFF. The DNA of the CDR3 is TGTGCCAGCAGCTGGGGATCGAGCACTGAAGCTTTCTTT.